Reported below is one T cell receptor beta chain. What it binds is unknown. The data stem from a study of T cells expressing NK-cell markers. Study-wide background: From sorted CD3+CD56+NKG2C+, CD3+CD56+NKG2C- and CD3+CD56-NKG2C+ T cells came the TCR beta repertoires.

Study-wide results and caveats: Topping the CD3+CD56-NKG2C+ fraction as well were these clonotypes, in a few donors. In 5 or 6 donors, dominant NKG2C+ clonotypes were about 1.0-7.0% of CD8+ T cells.

The CDR3 extends over 15 amino acids. Germline CDR1 is MGHDK and CDR2 is SYGVNS. cDNA encoding TCR beta was synthesized via 5'RACE template switching incorporating UMIs. With the 5' RACE reads reprocessed, TCRdb shows one record per CDR3 protein and no DNA. This sample carries 200,000 to 300,000 distinct CDR3 sequences, with around 0.4% going to the ten biggest clones. The sequence derives from a young man in good health. Sequencing was carried out using blood T cells: a sorted CD56 or NKG2C T cell subset, CD4+ or CD8+ T cells, or bulk PBMC T cells (not recorded which). V usage is TRBV25-1 and J usage is TRBJ1-2; TCRdb selects TRBD1, and the lack of DNA leaves this call unchecked. This CDR3 is CASSAPGTGAYGYTF.